The entry below gives a single TCR beta chain sequence along with its context. Its antigen is not identified. A clone one base away is much larger, so this may be a read error. This sample was taken from a study of T-cell reconstitution after alpha-beta-depleted transplantation in children. Findings of the study overall: Elevated TCRbeta diversity at day 60 was traced, in some patients, to surviving recipient T cells and thymic progenitors. Several hundred expanded graft clones reportedly supplied alpha-beta T cells about two months after transplant.

The CDR3 is 12 amino acids. Germline V gene sequence: CDR1 MNHEY, CDR2 SVGEGT. Preparing the TCRbeta library involved the use of unique molecular identifiers. TCRdb passed the PCR reads through MiXCR, listing each CDR3 protein once. The sample includes about 70,000 distinct CDR3 sequences, about a tenth of them seen just once. This material consisted of PBMCs, taken before TCRalphabeta/CD19-depleted stem cell transplant. The sequence was obtained from a boy younger than 18 with acute myeloid leukemia, due to receive a stem cell transplant. The chain joins TRBV6-2 or TRBV6-3 to TRBJ1-2, with no clear D. Here the CDR3 reads CSSRTRDYGYTF. Written as DNA, the CDR3 is TGTTCCAGCAGGACCCGTGACTATGGCTACACCTTC.